This T cell receptor beta chain was captured by sequencing in a study of control samples from healthy donors and cancer patients. The protocol was immunoSEQ multiplex PCR, while the TCRdb copy is restricted to in-frame clones and leaves out a portion. The sample holds 130,000 or so clones, about nine tenths seen once. Only one count was recorded for this clone. The CDR3 sequence is 13 residues long. V lost 10 bases, J lost 2 bases, and 12 bases lay in between. CDR1 and CDR2 from the germline V gene are MDHEN and SYDVKM. The source material was PBMCs. This sequence originates from a man aged 50 or older with head and neck cancer. The gene calls are TRBV28 and TRBJ1-5, with D possibly matching TRBD1 (6 bases). CDR3: CATSDSRNQPQHF. The CDR3 region has the DNA TGTGCCACCTCGGACAGTCGCAATCAGCCCCAGCATTTT.